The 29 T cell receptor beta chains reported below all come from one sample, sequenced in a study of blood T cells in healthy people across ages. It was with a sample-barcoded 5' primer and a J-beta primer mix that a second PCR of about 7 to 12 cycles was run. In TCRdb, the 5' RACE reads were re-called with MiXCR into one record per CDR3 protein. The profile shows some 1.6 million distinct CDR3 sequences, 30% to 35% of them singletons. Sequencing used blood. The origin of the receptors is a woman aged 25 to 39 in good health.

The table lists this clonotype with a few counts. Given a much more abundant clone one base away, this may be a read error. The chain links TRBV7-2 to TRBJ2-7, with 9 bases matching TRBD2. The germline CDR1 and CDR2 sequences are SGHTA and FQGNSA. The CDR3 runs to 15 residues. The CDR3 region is CASSYDTSGYYGQYF. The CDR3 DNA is TGTGCCAGCAGCTATGACACTAGCGGGTACTACGGGCAGTACTTC.

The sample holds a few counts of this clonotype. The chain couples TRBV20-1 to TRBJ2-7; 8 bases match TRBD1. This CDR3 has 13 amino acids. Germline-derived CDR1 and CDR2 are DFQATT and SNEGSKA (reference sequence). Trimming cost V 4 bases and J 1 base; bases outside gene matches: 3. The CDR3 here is CSAKDRASYEQYF. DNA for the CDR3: TGCAGTGCTAAGGACAGGGCGTCCTACGAGCAGTACTTC.

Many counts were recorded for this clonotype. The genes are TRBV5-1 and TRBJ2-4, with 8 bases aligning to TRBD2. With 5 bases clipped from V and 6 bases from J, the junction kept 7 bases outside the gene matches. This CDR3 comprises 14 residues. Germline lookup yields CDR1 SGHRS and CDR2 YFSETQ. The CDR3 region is CASRASGRPNIQYF. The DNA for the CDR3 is TGCGCCAGCAGGGCCAGCGGGAGACCAAACATTCAGTACTTC.

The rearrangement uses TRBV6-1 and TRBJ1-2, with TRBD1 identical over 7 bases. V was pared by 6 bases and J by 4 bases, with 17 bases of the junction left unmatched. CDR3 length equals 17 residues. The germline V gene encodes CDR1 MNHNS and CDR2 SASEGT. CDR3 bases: TGTGCCAGCAGCCACCTGGCCGGGACAGCCCTCATCTATGGCTACACCTTC. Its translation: CASSHLAGTALIYGYTF.

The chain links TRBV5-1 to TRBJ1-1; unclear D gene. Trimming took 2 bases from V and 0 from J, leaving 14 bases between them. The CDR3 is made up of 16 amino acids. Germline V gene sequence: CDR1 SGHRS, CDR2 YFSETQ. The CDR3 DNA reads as TGCGCCAGCAGCTTAACCTCGGCCAGACTGAACACTGAAGCTTTCTTT. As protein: CASSLTSARLNTEAFF. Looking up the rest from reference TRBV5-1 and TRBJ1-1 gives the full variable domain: KAGVTQTPRYLIKTRGQQVTLSCSPISGHRSVSWYQQTPGQGLQFLFEYFSETQRNKGNFPGRFSGRQFSNSRSEMNVSTLELGDSALYLCASSLTSARLNTEAFFGQGTRLTVV.

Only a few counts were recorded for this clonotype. CDR3 nucleotides: TGCGCCAGCAGCTTGGTTTTTGAGCAGTTCTTC. This gives the protein CASSLVFEQFF. The chain is built from TRBV5-1 and TRBJ2-1; no reliable D call. V lost 0 bases to trimming and J lost 9 bases, with 4 bases between them. The germline gives CDR1 SGHRS, CDR2 YFSETQ. The CDR3 extends over 11 amino acids.

CDR3 sequence: CASSPPSGGVWDNEQFF. In nucleotides, the CDR3 is TGTGCCAGCTCACCTCCTAGCGGGGGGGTGTGGGACAATGAGCAGTTCTTC. The rearrangement uses TRBV18 and TRBJ2-1, with 12 bases aligning to TRBD2. Germline V gene sequence: CDR1 KGHSH, CDR2 LQKENI. With 3 bases clipped from V and 5 bases from J, the junction kept 8 bases outside the gene matches. The CDR3 extends over 17 amino acids.

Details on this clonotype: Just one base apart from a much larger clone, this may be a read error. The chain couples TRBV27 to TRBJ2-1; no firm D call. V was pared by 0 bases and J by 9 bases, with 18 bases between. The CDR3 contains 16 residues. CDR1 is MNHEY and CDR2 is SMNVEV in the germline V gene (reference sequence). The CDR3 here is CASSLSLAAPNSEQFF. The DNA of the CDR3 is TGTGCCAGCAGTTTATCGTTGGCGGCACCGAACAGTGAGCAGTTCTTC.

In DNA, the CDR3 is TGTGCCACCAGAACCCAGCGGGGGAGAGAGACCCAGTACTTC. This codes for CATRTQRGRETQYF. The chain uses TRBV24-1 and TRBJ2-5; the match to TRBD2 covers 8 bases. J lost 4 bases, V lost 7 bases, and 7 bases had no gene match. From germline, CDR1 is KGHDR and CDR2 SFDVKD. CDR3 length: 14 residues.

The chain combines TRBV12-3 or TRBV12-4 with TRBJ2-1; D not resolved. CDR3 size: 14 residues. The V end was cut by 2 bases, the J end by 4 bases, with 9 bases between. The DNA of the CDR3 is TGTGCCAGCAGTTTATCGGACGCATACAATGAGCAGTTCTTC. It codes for CASSLSDAYNEQFF.

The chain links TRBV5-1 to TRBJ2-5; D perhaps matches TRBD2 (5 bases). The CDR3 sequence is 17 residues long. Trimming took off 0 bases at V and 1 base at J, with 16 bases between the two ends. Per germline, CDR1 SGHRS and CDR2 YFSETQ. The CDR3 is CASSLAVKRATQETQYF. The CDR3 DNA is TGCGCCAGCAGCTTGGCCGTCAAGAGGGCCACCCAAGAGACCCAGTACTTC.

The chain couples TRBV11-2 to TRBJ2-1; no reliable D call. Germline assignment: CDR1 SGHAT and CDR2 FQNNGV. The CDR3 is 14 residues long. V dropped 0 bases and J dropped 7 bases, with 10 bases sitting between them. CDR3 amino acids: CASSLDYILNEQFF. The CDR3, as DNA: TGTGCCAGCAGCTTAGATTATATCCTTAATGAGCAGTTCTTC.

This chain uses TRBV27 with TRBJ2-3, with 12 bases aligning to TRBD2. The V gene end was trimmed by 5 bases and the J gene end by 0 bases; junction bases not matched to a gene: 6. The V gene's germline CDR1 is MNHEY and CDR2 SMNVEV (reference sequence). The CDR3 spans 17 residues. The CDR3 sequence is CASSLGLAGPSTDTQYF. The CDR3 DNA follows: TGTGCCAGCAGTCTAGGACTAGCGGGACCTAGCACAGATACGCAGTATTTT.

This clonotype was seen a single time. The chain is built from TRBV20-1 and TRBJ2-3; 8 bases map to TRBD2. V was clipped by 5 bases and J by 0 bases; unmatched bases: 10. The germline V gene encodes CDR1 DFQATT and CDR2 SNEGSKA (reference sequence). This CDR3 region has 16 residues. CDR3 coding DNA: TGCAGTGCTGGATTAACTAGCGGTACTAGCACAGATACGCAGTATTTT. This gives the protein CSAGLTSGTSTDTQYF.

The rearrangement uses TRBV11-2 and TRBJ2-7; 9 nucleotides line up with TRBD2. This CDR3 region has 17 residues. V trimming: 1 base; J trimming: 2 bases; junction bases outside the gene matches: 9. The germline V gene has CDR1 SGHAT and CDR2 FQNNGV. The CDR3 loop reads CASSLVVAGAITYEQYF. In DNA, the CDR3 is TGTGCCAGCAGCTTAGTTGTAGCGGGGGCGATTACCTACGAGCAGTACTTC.

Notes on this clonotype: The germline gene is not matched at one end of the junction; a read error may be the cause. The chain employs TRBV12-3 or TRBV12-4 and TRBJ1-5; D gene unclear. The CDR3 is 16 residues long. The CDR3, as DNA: TGTGCCAGCAGCCCCGACGAAGCGTCCTTCAATCAGACCCAGCATTTT. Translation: CASSPDEASFNQTQHF.

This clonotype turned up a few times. The CDR3: CASSPSSGYVPETQYF. The DNA for the CDR3 is TGTGCCAGCAGTCCTTCTAGCGGGTACGTCCCAGAGACCCAGTACTTC. The rearrangement uses TRBV27 and TRBJ2-5; TRBD2 matches 8 bases. J lost 4 bases, V lost 5 bases, and 12 bases had no gene match. There are 16 residues in the CDR3. Germline lookup yields CDR1 MNHEY and CDR2 SMNVEV (reference sequence).

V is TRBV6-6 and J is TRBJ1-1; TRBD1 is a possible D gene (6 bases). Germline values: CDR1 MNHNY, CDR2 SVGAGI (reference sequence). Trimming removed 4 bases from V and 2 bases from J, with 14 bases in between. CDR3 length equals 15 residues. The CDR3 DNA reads TGTGCCAGCAGTTCCCACACAGGGTCTAACACTGAAGCTTTCTTT. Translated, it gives CASSSHTGSNTEAFF.

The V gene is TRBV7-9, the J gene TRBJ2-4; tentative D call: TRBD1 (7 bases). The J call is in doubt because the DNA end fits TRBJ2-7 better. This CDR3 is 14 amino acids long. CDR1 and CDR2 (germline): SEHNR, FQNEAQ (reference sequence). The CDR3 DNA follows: TGTGCCAGCAGCCCAGACAGGGCGGGGAACGAGCAGTACTTC. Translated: CASSPDRAGNEQYF.

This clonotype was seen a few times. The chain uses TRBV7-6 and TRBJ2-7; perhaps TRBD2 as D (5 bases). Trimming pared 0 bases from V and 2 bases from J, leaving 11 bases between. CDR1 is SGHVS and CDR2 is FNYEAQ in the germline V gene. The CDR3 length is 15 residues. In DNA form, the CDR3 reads TGTGCCAGCAGCTTAGCTCGGGATAAGGCCTACGAGCAGTACTTC. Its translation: CASSLARDKAYEQYF. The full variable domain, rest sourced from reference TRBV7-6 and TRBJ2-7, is GAGVSQSPRYKVTKRGQDVALRCDPISGHVSLYWYRQALGQGPEFLTYFNYEAQQDKSGLPNDRFSAERPEGSISTLTIQRTEQRDSAMYRCASSLARDKAYEQYFGPGTRLTVT.

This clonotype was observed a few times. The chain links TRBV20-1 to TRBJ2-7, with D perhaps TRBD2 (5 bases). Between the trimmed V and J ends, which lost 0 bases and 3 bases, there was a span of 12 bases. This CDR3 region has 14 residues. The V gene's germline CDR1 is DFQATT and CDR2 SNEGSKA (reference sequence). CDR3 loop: CSARDRVSGYEQYF. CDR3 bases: TGCAGTGCTAGAGATCGGGTGAGCGGCTACGAGCAGTACTTC.

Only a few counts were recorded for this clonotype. CDR3 region: CASSQGQTDYGYTF. CDR3 coding DNA: TGTGCCAGCAGCCAAGGGCAGACCGACTATGGCTACACCTTC. The chain links TRBV7-2 to TRBJ1-2; D unclear. This CDR3 comprises 14 residues. Germline CDR1 SGHTA, CDR2 FQGNSA. Deletions cut 5 bases from V and 3 bases from J, with 13 bases between.

This CDR3 is CASSPIGHSNTEAFF. The CDR3 nucleotides read TGTGCCAGCAGCCCTATTGGACACTCGAACACTGAAGCTTTCTTT. The chain carries TRBV7-9 and TRBJ1-1; D is possibly TRBD1 (5 bases). Germline lookup yields CDR1 SEHNR and CDR2 FQNEAQ (reference sequence). This CDR3 spans 15 amino acids. Trimming removed 5 bases at V and 1 base at J, with 14 bases between.

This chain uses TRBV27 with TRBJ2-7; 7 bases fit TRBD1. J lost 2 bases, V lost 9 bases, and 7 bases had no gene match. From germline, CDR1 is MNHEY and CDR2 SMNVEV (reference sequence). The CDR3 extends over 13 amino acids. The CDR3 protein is CASARTGAYEQYF. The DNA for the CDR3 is TGTGCCAGTGCCCGGACAGGAGCCTACGAGCAGTACTTC.

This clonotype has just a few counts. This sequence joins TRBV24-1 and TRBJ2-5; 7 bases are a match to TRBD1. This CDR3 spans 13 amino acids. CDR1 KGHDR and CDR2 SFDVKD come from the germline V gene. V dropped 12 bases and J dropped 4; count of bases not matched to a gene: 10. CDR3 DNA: TGTGCCTACCCTAATGACAGGGCAGAGACCCAGTACTTC. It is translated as CAYPNDRAETQYF.

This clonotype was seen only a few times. The CDR3 DNA follows: TGTGCCAGCAGTTTACGAGACGGTTCGACGTACTTC. It is translated as CASSLRDGSTYF. This sequence joins TRBV12-3 or TRBV12-4 and TRBJ2-5; D is undetermined. The CDR3 extends over 12 amino acids. V shed 2 bases and J shed 13 bases, with 14 bases lying between them.

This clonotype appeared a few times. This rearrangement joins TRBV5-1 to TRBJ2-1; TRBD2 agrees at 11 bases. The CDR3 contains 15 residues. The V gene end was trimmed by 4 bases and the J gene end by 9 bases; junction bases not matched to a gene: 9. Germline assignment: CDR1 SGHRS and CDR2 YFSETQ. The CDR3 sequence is CASSLTASGRSEQFF. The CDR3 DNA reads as TGCGCCAGCAGCCTGACGGCTAGCGGGAGGTCTGAGCAGTTCTTC.

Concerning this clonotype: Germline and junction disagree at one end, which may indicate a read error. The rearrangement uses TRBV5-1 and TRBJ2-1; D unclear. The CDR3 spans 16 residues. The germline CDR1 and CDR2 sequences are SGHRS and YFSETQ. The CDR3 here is CASSSAGSASCNEQFF. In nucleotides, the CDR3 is TGCGCCAGCAGCTCGGCCGGGTCCGCCTCCTGCAATGAGCAGTTCTTC.

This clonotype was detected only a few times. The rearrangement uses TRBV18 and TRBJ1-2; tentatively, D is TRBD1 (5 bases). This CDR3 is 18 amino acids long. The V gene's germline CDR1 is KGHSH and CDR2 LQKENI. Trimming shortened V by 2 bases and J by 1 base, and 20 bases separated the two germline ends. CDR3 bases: TGTGCCAGCTCACCAGGGGCCAGAGAGAAAAGTCGTAACTATGGCTACACCTTC. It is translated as CASSPGAREKSRNYGYTF. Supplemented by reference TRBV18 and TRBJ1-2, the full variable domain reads NAGVMQNPRHLVRRRGQEARLRCSPMKGHSHVYWYRQLPEEGLKFMVYLQKENIIDESGMPKERFSAEFPKEGPSILRIQQVVRGDSAAYFCASSPGAREKSRNYGYTFGSGTRLTVV.